This paragraph reports one T cell receptor (beta chain). Its antigen is unidentified. The sample originates from a study of T cells in Graves' hyperthyroidism and ophthalmopathy. Study context: Peripheral blood specimens were obtained at initial diagnosis, prior to any treatment. Overall study findings and caveats: Peripheral blood also featured most of the thyroid clonotypes expanded above 0.001.

The germline V gene has CDR1 SQVTM and CDR2 ANQGSEA. The V and J ends lost 4 bases and 3 bases respectively, with 15 bases between them. CDR3 length: 15 amino acids. What was amplified from RNA transcripts were TCR beta CDR3 regions. HTBI primers were the set used in a first-round RT-PCR of the TCR CDR3. In TCRdb, the multiplex PCR reads were re-called with MiXCR into one record per CDR3 protein. The table lists about 510,000 distinct CDR3 sequences, around 15% of them singletons. The chain uses TRBV29-1 and TRBJ1-4; weak D call: TRBD1 (5 bases). The sequence was collected from a woman in her 40s with Graves' hyperthyroidism. The sample was blood. The chain's CDR3 is CSVGGPGRANEKLFF. The CDR3 bases are TGCAGCGTTGGCGGGCCGGGGCGAGCTAATGAAAAACTGTTTTTT.